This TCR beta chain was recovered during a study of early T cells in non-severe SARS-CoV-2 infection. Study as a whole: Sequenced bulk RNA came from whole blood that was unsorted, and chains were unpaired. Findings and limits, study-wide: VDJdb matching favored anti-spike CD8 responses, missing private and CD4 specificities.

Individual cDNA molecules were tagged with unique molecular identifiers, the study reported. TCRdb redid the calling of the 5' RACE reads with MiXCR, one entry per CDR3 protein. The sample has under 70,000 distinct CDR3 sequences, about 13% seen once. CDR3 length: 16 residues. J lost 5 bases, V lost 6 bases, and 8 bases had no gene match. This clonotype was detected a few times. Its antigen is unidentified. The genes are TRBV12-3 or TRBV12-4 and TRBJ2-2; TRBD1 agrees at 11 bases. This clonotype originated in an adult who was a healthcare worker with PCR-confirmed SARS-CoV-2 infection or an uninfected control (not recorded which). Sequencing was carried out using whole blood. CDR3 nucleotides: TGTGCCAGCAGAACGATCGGGACAGGGGGGACCGGGGAGCTGTTTTTT. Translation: CASRTIGTGGTGELFF.